These 27 T cell receptor beta chains were all obtained from the same sample, sequenced in a study of identical twins. Each CDR3 protein is one row after TCRdb ran MiXCR on the 5' RACE reads. This sample has approximately 240,000 distinct CDR3 sequences, with over 13% found just once. Sequencing was done on a sample of memory (CD45RO+) T cells sorted from blood. The receptors shown here come from a woman between 18 and 30 years old in good health.

In its sample, this clonotype was seen many times. Here the CDR3 reads CASRKGQGNTEAFF. The CDR3 DNA reads as TGTGCCAGCAGGAAGGGACAGGGAAACACTGAAGCTTTCTTT. This sequence joins TRBV12-3 or TRBV12-4 and TRBJ1-1, with 9 bases matching TRBD1. The junction had 4 bases not matched to a gene; V was cut back by 6 bases and J by 2 bases. The CDR3 contains 14 residues.

The chain links TRBV20-1 to TRBJ1-1; D not resolved. The CDR3 runs to 11 residues. V shed 3 bases and J shed 7 bases, with 9 bases lying between them. Germline V CDR1 and CDR2: DFQATT, SNEGSKA (reference sequence). As DNA, the CDR3 is TGCAGTGCTAGCTCTGGGGTTGAAGCTTTCTTT. Amino acid sequence: CSASSGVEAFF.

The rearrangement joins TRBV4-3 to TRBJ2-1, with D unresolved. There are 14 residues in the CDR3. V shed 4 bases and J shed 2 bases, with 9 bases lying between them. The germline V gene has CDR1 LGHNA and CDR2 YSLEER. CDR3 DNA: TGCGCCAGCAGCCGATACTCCGCCTACAATGAGCAGTTCTTC. Its protein is CASSRYSAYNEQFF.

The CDR3 DNA follows: TGCAGTGCTATCCTAGCGGGGGCCGGGGATACGCAGTATTTT. Encoded protein: CSAILAGAGDTQYF. The gene calls are TRBV20-1 and TRBJ2-3, with 10 nucleotides matching TRBD2. This CDR3 contains 14 residues. Trimming took 4 bases from V and 6 from J; bases not matched to a gene: 7. Germline CDR1 is DFQATT and CDR2 is SNEGSKA (reference sequence).

There are many counts of this clonotype. The chain couples TRBV29-1 to TRBJ2-1; D not resolved. The CDR3 runs 10 residues. Per germline, CDR1 SQVTM and CDR2 ANQGSEA. Trimming left V 6 bases short and J 10 bases short, with 10 bases between. The CDR3, as DNA: TGCAGCGTGGGGTCCTGGGAGCAGTTCTTC. Translation: CSVGSWEQFF.

V usage is TRBV10-3 and J usage is TRBJ2-2, with 10 positions matching TRBD2. CDR3 length: 14 amino acids. V lost 10 bases and J lost 6; bases outside the gene matches: 8. Germline V lookup: CDR1 ENHRY, CDR2 SYGVKD. CDR3 coding DNA: TGTGCCAGCGCTAGCGGGAGTTCTGCCGGGGAGCTGTTTTTT. This sequence encodes CASASGSSAGELFF.

The chain links TRBV20-1 to TRBJ2-1; no reliable D call. V lost 5 bases and J lost 2, with 10 bases in between. Germline values: CDR1 DFQATT, CDR2 SNEGSKA (reference sequence). CDR3 length: 13 residues. CDR3: CSAPDQAYNEQFF. The CDR3 DNA reads as TGCAGTGCTCCGGACCAAGCCTACAATGAGCAGTTCTTC.

This clonotype has more than one count but fewer than ten. The rearrangement joins TRBV5-5 to TRBJ2-6; possibly TRBD2 for D (5 bases). Germline values: CDR1 SGHKS, CDR2 YYEKEE (reference sequence). The CDR3 is 16 amino acids. The V gene lost 2 bases and the J gene lost 2 bases, with 11 bases spanning the gap. The CDR3 loop is CASSLNIGAGANVLTF. The CDR3 DNA reads as TGTGCCAGCAGCTTAAATATCGGGGCTGGGGCCAACGTCCTGACTTTC.

The V gene is TRBV7-9, the J gene TRBJ1-6, with a weak D call TRBD1 (6 bases). Trimming shortened V by 5 bases and J by 8 bases, and 7 bases separated the two germline ends. The germline CDR1 and CDR2 sequences are SEHNR and FQNEAQ (reference sequence). The CDR3 is made up of 12 amino acids. CDR3 DNA: TGTGCCAGCAGCCGACAGGATTCACCCCTCCACTTT. As protein: CASSRQDSPLHF.

The chain couples TRBV12-3 or TRBV12-4 to TRBJ2-3; 12 positions match TRBD2. V shed 6 bases, J shed 6 bases, and the junction held 10 bases outside the gene matches. The CDR3 runs 16 residues. The DNA of the CDR3 is TGTGCCAGCAGCCTTCGACTAGCGGGGGCCACGGATACGCAGTATTTT. Translation gives CASSLRLAGATDTQYF.

At least ten counts were recorded for this clonotype. The rearrangement joins TRBV20-1 to TRBJ1-4, with unresolved D. V dropped 2 bases and J dropped 1 base, with 5 bases sitting between them. Germline V gene data show CDR1 as DFQATT and CDR2 as SNEGSKA (reference sequence). This CDR3 comprises 13 residues. This chain's CDR3 is CSARQLTNEKLFF. The CDR3 DNA is TGCAGTGCTAGACAGTTAACTAATGAAAAACTGTTTTTT.

The chain is built from TRBV29-1 and TRBJ2-7, with D possibly being TRBD1 (6 bases). V lost 4 bases and J 0 bases, leaving 13 bases between the germline ends. Germline loops: CDR1 SQVTM, CDR2 ANQGSEA. The CDR3 contains 14 residues. The CDR3 DNA reads TGCAGCGTTGTCCCACAGGGAATCTCCTACGAGCAGTACTTC. This encodes CSVVPQGISYEQYF.

The rearrangement uses TRBV7-9 and TRBJ2-7; 8 bases fit TRBD1. The germline V gene encodes CDR1 SEHNR and CDR2 FQNEAQ (reference sequence). V shed 5 bases and J 7 bases; nucleotides not matched to a gene: 13. The CDR3 is 15 residues long. The CDR3 region has the DNA TGTGCCAGCAGCCAAAGTCCAGGGGGCGCGGAGGAGCAGTACTTC. This codes for CASSQSPGGAEEQYF.

V gene TRBV29-1 combines with J gene TRBJ1-2, with 12 bases identical to TRBD1. J was trimmed by 13 bases and V by 7 bases; bases with no gene match: 10. CDR3 length equals 12 residues. Germline CDR1 SQVTM, CDR2 ANQGSEA. The CDR3 is CSALGDRGHSTF. CDR3 bases: TGCAGCGCCTTAGGGGACAGGGGGCACTCCACCTTC.

The V and J genes are TRBV12-3 or TRBV12-4 and TRBJ2-2; D ambiguous. Trimming cost V 1 base and J 6 bases, with 6 bases left between them. This CDR3 contains 13 residues. The CDR3 region is CASSLVRSGELFF. The DNA for the CDR3 is TGTGCCAGCAGTTTAGTTCGGTCCGGGGAGCTGTTTTTT.

J is TRBJ1-2 and V is TRBV29-1; 7 bases agree with TRBD1. The trim removed 7 bases at V and 5 bases at J, leaving 4 bases unmatched. This CDR3 comprises 11 residues. Germline lookup yields CDR1 SQVTM and CDR2 ANQGSEA. CDR3 in amino acids: CSGGQQYGYTF. CDR3 nucleotides: TGCAGCGGGGGACAGCAGTATGGCTACACCTTC.

This clonotype was observed a handful of times. V usage is TRBV12-3 or TRBV12-4 and J usage is TRBJ2-1; TRBD2 aligns across 7 bases. This CDR3 spans 14 amino acids. After removal of 5 bases from V and 7 bases from J, the junction contained 8 bases not matched to a gene. The DNA for the CDR3 is TGTGCCAGCAGTCCCCCGCGGGAGAGGAATGAGCAGTTCTTC. It encodes CASSPPRERNEQFF.

This chain connects TRBV18 to TRBJ2-3, with a possible D match to TRBD1 (5 bases). Germline-derived CDR1 and CDR2 are KGHSH and LQKENI. This CDR3 is 15 amino acids long. V lost 6 bases to trimming and J lost 1 base, with 14 bases between them. The CDR3 nucleotides read TGTGCCAGCTCGCCGCGTCAGGGCGGCACAGATACGCAGTATTTT. This translates into CASSPRQGGTDTQYF.

This clonotype appeared a few times. The CDR3 region is CASTLNSDEQFF. DNA for the CDR3: TGTGCCAGCACCTTAAATTCTGATGAGCAGTTCTTC. The gene calls are TRBV12-3 or TRBV12-4 and TRBJ2-1; no definite D call. Trimming shortened V by 7 bases and J by 8 bases, and 12 bases separated the two germline ends. CDR3 length: 12 residues.

This clonotype was seen a few times. This chain joins TRBV7-2 and TRBJ2-1; 11 bases are shared with TRBD2. Germline V gene data show CDR1 as SGHTA and CDR2 as FQGNSA. The CDR3 is 16 amino acids. V was pared by 2 bases and J by 6 bases, with 6 bases of the junction left unmatched. The DNA of the CDR3 is TGTGCCAGCAGCTTATTGGGACTAGCGGCCTTCAATGAGCAGTTCTTC. It specifies CASSLLGLAAFNEQFF.

The V call is TRBV29-1, the J call TRBJ1-5; D is undetermined. The CDR3 consists of 12 residues. Trimming stripped 0 bases from V and 5 bases from J, with 5 bases between. Germline CDR1 reads SQVTM; CDR2 reads ANQGSEA. Here the CDR3 reads CSVEDRDQPQHF. CDR3 DNA: TGCAGCGTTGAAGATCGGGATCAGCCCCAGCATTTT.

The chain has TRBV6-1 and TRBJ1-1; D unclear. This CDR3 is built from 14 residues. Per germline, CDR1 MNHNS and CDR2 SASEGT. Trimming took 0 bases from V and 0 from J, leaving 5 bases between them. The CDR3 is CASSEAGMNTEAFF. In DNA form, the CDR3 reads TGTGCCAGCAGTGAAGCAGGGATGAACACTGAAGCTTTCTTT.

For this clonotype: Without the conserved terminal phenylalanine or tryptophan, this CDR3 likely stems from a read error. V usage is TRBV20-1 and J usage is TRBJ2-7; 10 positions agree with TRBD2. This CDR3 is 15 amino acids long. The V gene's germline CDR1 is DFQATT and CDR2 SNEGSKA (reference sequence). V shed 3 bases, J shed 2 bases, and the junction held 7 bases outside the gene matches. CDR3 loop: CSASPTSGVTYEQYY. Here the CDR3 DNA reads TGCAGTGCTAGTCCTACTAGCGGGGTGACCTACGAGCAGTACTAC.

This clonotype was seen a handful of times. The V call is TRBV20-1, the J call TRBJ1-1; perhaps TRBD1 as D (6 bases). Trimming pared 2 bases from V and 7 bases from J, leaving 17 bases between. Looked up from germline, CDR1 is DFQATT and CDR2 is SNEGSKA (reference sequence). This CDR3 spans 14 amino acids. The chain's CDR3 is CSARLRQDIGEAFF. CDR3 coding DNA: TGCAGTGCTAGACTTCGACAGGATATTGGTGAAGCTTTCTTT.

This clonotype was recorded a few times. The chain couples TRBV20-1 to TRBJ2-3; D tentatively fits TRBD1 or TRBD2 (6 bases each). The CDR3 contains 11 residues. The germline V gene encodes CDR1 DFQATT and CDR2 SNEGSKA (reference sequence). Trimming took 6 bases from V and 9 from J, leaving 13 bases between them. The chain's CDR3 is CSADRGATQYF. As DNA, the CDR3 is TGCAGTGCGGATAGGGGGGCGACGCAGTATTTT.

Of note for this clonotype: A much larger clone is a single base away; this may be a read error. The J gene is TRBJ2-4, the V gene TRBV20-1; possible D gene TRBD2, 5 bases. CDR1 and CDR2 (germline): DFQATT, SNEGSKA (reference sequence). There are 13 residues in the CDR3. With 5 bases removed from V and 11 bases from J, the gap between germline ends came to 19 bases. This CDR3 is CSAVSPGKNVQYF. CDR3 in DNA: TGCAGTGCTGTCTCCCCCGGGAAGAACGTTCAGTACTTC.

This clonotype was counted a few times. The chain combines TRBV12-3 or TRBV12-4 with TRBJ2-3; D is ambiguous. This CDR3 region has 13 residues. V was cut by 6 bases and J by 2 bases, with 9 bases left in between. The CDR3 sequence is CASSPIHTDTQYF. The CDR3 DNA follows: TGTGCCAGCAGCCCAATTCACACAGATACGCAGTATTTT.